The 22 T cell receptor beta chains listed next were all sequenced from one sample in a study of early T cells in non-severe SARS-CoV-2 infection. TCRdb re-called the 5' RACE reads with MiXCR, one entry per CDR3 protein. The sample includes approximately 88,000 distinct CDR3 sequences, roughly an eighth of them seen just once. The sample taken for sequencing was whole blood. These receptors all stem from an adult who was a healthcare worker with PCR-confirmed SARS-CoV-2 infection or an uninfected control (not recorded which).

A remark on this clonotype: A single base separates this from a much larger clone, so it may be a read error. The chain joins TRBV3-1 to TRBJ2-1; TRBD1 matches 8 bases. The V gene end was trimmed by 5 bases and the J gene end by 0 bases; junction bases not matched to a gene: 3. This CDR3 has 15 residues. Per the germline V gene, CDR1 is LGHDT and CDR2 is YNNKEL (reference sequence). CDR3 coding DNA: TGTGCCAGCAGCTCCGGGACAGGCTCCTACAATGAGCAGTTCTTC. Its translation is CASSSGTGSYNEQFF.

This clonotype was seen only once. The V gene is TRBV12-3 or TRBV12-4, the J gene TRBJ1-2, with D perhaps TRBD1 (5 bases). Trimming took off 1 base at V and 6 bases at J, with 18 bases between the two ends. The CDR3 consists of 16 residues. The CDR3 nucleotides are TGTGCCAGCAGTTTAGAGCTCGGGGCGCATAGGAATGGCTACACCTTC. It yields the protein CASSLELGAHRNGYTF.

The chain has TRBV12-5 and TRBJ1-5, with unresolved D. CDR3 length: 14 residues. Trimming cost V 7 bases and J 2 bases, with 12 bases left between them. Germline V gives CDR1 LGHNT, CDR2 FRNRAP. DNA for the CDR3: TGTGCTAGTGTTCCTTCGACCCGCAATCAGCCCCAGCATTTT. It encodes CASVPSTRNQPQHF. Full variable domain (remainder filled in from reference TRBV12-5 and TRBJ1-5): DARVTQTPRHKVTEMGQEVTMRCQPILGHNTVFWYRQTMMQGLELLAYFRNRAPLDDSGMPKDRFSAEMPDATLATLKIQPSEPRDSAVYFCASVPSTRNQPQHFGDGTRLSIL.

The gene calls are TRBV6-5 and TRBJ2-2; D call uncertain. CDR3 length: 16 amino acids. From germline, CDR1 is MNHEY and CDR2 SVGAGI. Trimming pared 5 bases from V and 4 bases from J, leaving 17 bases between. The CDR3 DNA is TGTGCCAGCAGTCGACGGTTGGTAGCAGCCACCGGGGAGCTGTTTTTT. Protein product: CASSRRLVAATGELFF.

This clonotype has just a few counts. CDR3 amino acids: CSVLDERDGYTF. CDR3 nucleotide sequence: TGCAGCGTGCTAGACGAGAGAGATGGCTACACCTTC. This chain links TRBV29-1 with TRBJ1-2; D gene unclear. The germline CDR1 and CDR2 sequences are SQVTM and ANQGSEA. The V end was cut by 6 bases, the J end by 6 bases, with 14 bases between. This CDR3 has 12 amino acids.

This clonotype was seen repeatedly, ten times or more. V usage is TRBV4-1 and J usage is TRBJ1-1; D is undetermined. CDR3 length equals 15 residues. CDR1 and CDR2 from the germline V gene are MGHRA and YSYEKL. The V end was cut by 0 bases, the J end by 2 bases, with 10 bases between. CDR3: CASSQDLGSNTEAFF. The CDR3 nucleotides read TGCGCCAGCAGCCAAGATCTTGGCAGCAACACTGAAGCTTTCTTT.

The chain couples TRBV30 to TRBJ2-1; possible D gene TRBD1, 7 bases. Germline CDR1 GTSNPN, CDR2 SVGIG (reference sequence). This CDR3 comprises 15 residues. V was pared by 3 bases and J by 5 bases, with 17 bases between. CDR3: CAWSRGGAGNNEQFF. CDR3 bases: TGTGCCTGGAGCAGAGGGGGCGCGGGAAACAATGAGCAGTTCTTC.

The genes are TRBV9 and TRBJ2-3, with TRBD2 identical over 10 bases. This CDR3 has 17 residues. Germline V CDR1 and CDR2: SGDLS, YYNGEE. The junction had 7 bases not matched to a gene; V was cut back by 0 bases and J by 3 bases. The CDR3 region is CASSVGASGGLTDTQYF. Here the CDR3 DNA reads TGTGCCAGCAGCGTAGGGGCTAGCGGGGGTCTGACAGATACGCAGTATTTT. Drawing the rest from reference TRBV9 and TRBJ2-3, the complete variable domain is DSGVTQTPKHLITATGQRVTLRCSPRSGDLSVYWYQQSLDQGLQFLIQYYNGEERAKGNILERFSAQQFPDLHSELNLSSLELGDSALYFCASSVGASGGLTDTQYFGPGTRLTVL.

There are a few counts of this clonotype. This rearrangement joins TRBV9 to TRBJ2-1, with D possibly matching TRBD1 (6 bases). Deletions cut 0 bases from V and 2 bases from J, with 12 bases between. This CDR3 comprises 16 residues. CDR1 is SGDLS and CDR2 is YYNGEE in the germline V gene. The CDR3 protein is CASSVVGADPYNEQFF. DNA of the CDR3: TGTGCCAGCAGCGTAGTGGGGGCCGACCCCTACAATGAGCAGTTCTTC.

J is TRBJ2-3 and V is TRBV6-5, with TRBD1 matching 7 bases. The germline V gene encodes CDR1 MNHEY and CDR2 SVGAGI. The V segment lost 3 bases and the J segment 2 bases; nucleotides outside the gene matches: 2. The CDR3 consists of 14 residues. The CDR3 reads CASSYQGDTDTQYF. In DNA form, the CDR3 reads TGTGCCAGCAGTTATCAGGGGGACACAGATACGCAGTATTTT.

The chain employs TRBV27 and TRBJ2-4; 7 nucleotides agree with TRBD1. After removal of 6 bases from V and 5 bases from J, the junction contained 13 bases not matched to a gene. Germline assignment: CDR1 MNHEY and CDR2 SMNVEV (reference sequence). This CDR3 is built from 16 residues. The CDR3 reads CASRLTTGAGQNIQYF. For the CDR3, the DNA is TGTGCCAGCAGGCTAACCACAGGGGCAGGTCAAAACATTCAGTACTTC.

There are a few counts of this clonotype. The chain links TRBV10-3 to TRBJ2-3; TRBD2 aligns across 8 bases. The germline V gene encodes CDR1 ENHRY and CDR2 SYGVKD. This CDR3 spans 16 amino acids. With V trimmed by 2 bases and J by 3 bases, 7 bases remained unmatched. The CDR3 reads CAISERGGQLTDTQYF. CDR3 bases: TGTGCCATCAGTGAGCGGGGGGGCCAATTAACAGATACGCAGTATTTT.

This clonotype was recorded at least ten times. The chain recombines TRBV10-3 with TRBJ1-1; maybe TRBD1 (5 bases). CDR3 size: 15 residues. Germline V gene data show CDR1 as ENHRY and CDR2 as SYGVKD. The V gene lost 3 bases and the J gene lost 1 base, with 12 bases spanning the gap. The CDR3 here is CAISDGQGWNTEAFF. CDR3 coding DNA: TGTGCCATCAGTGACGGTCAGGGATGGAACACTGAAGCTTTCTTT.

At least ten counts were recorded for this clonotype. The CDR3 sequence is CASSRTGSNLDNSPLHF. The CDR3 DNA follows: TGCGCCAGCAGTCGGACAGGGTCAAATTTGGATAATTCACCCCTCCACTTT. This sequence joins TRBV5-1 and TRBJ1-6; 8 bases line up with TRBD1. The junction had 12 bases not matched to a gene; V was cut back by 5 bases and J by 5 bases. CDR1 is SGHRS and CDR2 is YFSETQ in the germline V gene. This CDR3 is built from 17 residues.

This clonotype came up many times. The rearrangement links TRBV10-1 to TRBJ1-3; D is unresolved. CDR1 and CDR2 (germline): WNHNN, SYGVQD (reference sequence). Deletions cut 4 bases from V and 0 bases from J, with 10 bases between. The CDR3 totals 15 residues. CDR3 region: CASSAGPLSGNTIYF. The CDR3 nucleotides are TGCGCCAGCAGTGCGGGCCCGCTCTCTGGAAACACCATATATTTT.

The sample holds many counts of this clonotype. CDR3 nucleotide sequence: TGTGCCAGCAGTTACTCGGTGGGGAGGGGGAACACTGAAGCTTTCTTT. It yields the protein CASSYSVGRGNTEAFF. The chain links TRBV6-6 to TRBJ1-1, with D perhaps matching TRBD1 (5 bases). The CDR3 is made up of 16 amino acids. Trimming took off 0 bases at V and 1 base at J, with 12 bases between the two ends. From germline, CDR1 is MNHNY and CDR2 SVGAGI (reference sequence).

At least ten counts were recorded for this clonotype. The chain combines TRBV12-3 or TRBV12-4 with TRBJ2-3; D remains ambiguous. Trimming shortened V by 8 bases and J by 2 bases, and 11 bases separated the two germline ends. This CDR3 has 13 residues. The DNA for the CDR3 is TGTGCCAGCTCCCCCATTATCACAGATACGCAGTATTTT. The encoded protein is CASSPIITDTQYF.

This chain connects TRBV5-6 to TRBJ1-4, with D tentatively TRBD1 (5 bases). This CDR3 is 13 amino acids long. In germline, CDR1 is SGHDT, CDR2 YYEEEE. Trimming took 5 bases from V and 8 from J, leaving 13 bases between them. CDR3 amino acids: CASRDSGLEKLFF. The CDR3 DNA is TGTGCCAGCAGGGATTCGGGACTCGAAAAACTGTTTTTT.

The V and J genes are TRBV6-1 and TRBJ1-1, with D unresolved. This CDR3 spans 15 amino acids. Germline values: CDR1 MNHNS, CDR2 SASEGT. Trimming stripped 1 base from V and 4 bases from J, with 13 bases between. CDR3 coding DNA: TGTGCCAGCAGTGAAGGTCAAGGGTTTCGCACTGAAGCTTTCTTT. Residues: CASSEGQGFRTEAFF.

The V and J genes are TRBV10-3 and TRBJ2-5, with TRBD1 matching over 8 bases. Losses at the gene ends were 5 bases for V and 1 base for J; bases not matched to a gene: 6. The CDR3 consists of 15 residues. Germline values: CDR1 ENHRY, CDR2 SYGVKD. The CDR3 nucleotides read TGTGCCATCAGTAGGGGACAGGACAGCCAAGAGACCCAGTACTTC. Protein: CAISRGQDSQETQYF.

This clonotype was seen a few times. V gene TRBV19 combines with J gene TRBJ2-1; D tentatively fits TRBD1 or TRBD2 (6 bases each). There are 19 residues in the CDR3. Trimming took 1 base from V and 1 from J, leaving 20 bases between them. Germline CDR1 LNHDA, CDR2 SQIVND (reference sequence). Here the CDR3 DNA reads TGTGCCAGTAGTATAGCCCGTCGGGGGCGGGGACGTTCCTACAATGAGCAGTTCTTC. Translated, it gives CASSIARRGRGRSYNEQFF. The complete variable domain, with remaining parts taken from reference TRBV19 and TRBJ2-1, reads DGGITQSPKYLFRKEGQNVTLSCEQNLNHDAMYWYRQDPGQGLRLIYYSQIVNDFQKGDIAEGYSVSREKKESFPLTVTSAQKNPTAFYLCASSIARRGRGRSYNEQFFGPGTRLTVL.

This clonotype was seen more than once but under ten times. The rearrangement links TRBV20-1 to TRBJ1-5; the D gene is possibly TRBD1 (5 bases). The CDR3 is 13 amino acids. Germline CDR1 and CDR2: DFQATT and SNEGSKA (reference sequence). V dropped 3 bases and J dropped 7 bases, with 13 bases sitting between them. In nucleotides, the CDR3 is TGCAGTGCTAGGTCAGGGCTTCAACAGCCCCAGCATTTT. Translation gives CSARSGLQQPQHF.